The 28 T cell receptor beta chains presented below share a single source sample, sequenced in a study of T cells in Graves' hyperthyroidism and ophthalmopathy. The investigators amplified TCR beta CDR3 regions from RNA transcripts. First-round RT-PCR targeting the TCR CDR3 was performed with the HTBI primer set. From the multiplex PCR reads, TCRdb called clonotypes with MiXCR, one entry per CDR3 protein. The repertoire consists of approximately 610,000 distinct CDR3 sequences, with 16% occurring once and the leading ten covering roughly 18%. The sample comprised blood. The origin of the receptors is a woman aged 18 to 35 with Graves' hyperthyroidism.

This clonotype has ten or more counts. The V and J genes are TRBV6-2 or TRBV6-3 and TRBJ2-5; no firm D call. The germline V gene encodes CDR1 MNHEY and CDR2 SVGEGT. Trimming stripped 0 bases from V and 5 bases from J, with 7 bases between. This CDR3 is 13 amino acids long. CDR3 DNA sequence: TGTGCCAGCAGTTACTCGATTCCGGAGACCCAGTACTTC. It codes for CASSYSIPETQYF.

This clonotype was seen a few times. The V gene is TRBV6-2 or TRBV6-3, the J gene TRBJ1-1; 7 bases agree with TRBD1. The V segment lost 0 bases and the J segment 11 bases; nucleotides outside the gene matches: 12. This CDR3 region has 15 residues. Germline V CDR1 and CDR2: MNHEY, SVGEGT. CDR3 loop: CASSYSSVRQGWAFF. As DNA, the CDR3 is TGTGCCAGCAGTTACTCGAGTGTCCGACAGGGTTGGGCTTTCTTT.

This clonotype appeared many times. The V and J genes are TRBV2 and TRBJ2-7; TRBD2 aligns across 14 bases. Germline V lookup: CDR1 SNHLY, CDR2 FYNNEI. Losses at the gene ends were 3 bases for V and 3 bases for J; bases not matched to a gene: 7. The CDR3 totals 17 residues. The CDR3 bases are TGTGCCAGCAGTGAGTGGGGGACTAGCGGGAGATTCTACGAGCAGTACTTC. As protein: CASSEWGTSGRFYEQYF. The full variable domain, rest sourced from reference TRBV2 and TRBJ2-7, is EPEVTQTPSHQVTQMGQEVILRCVPISNHLYFYWYRQILGQKVEFLVSFYNNEISEKSEIFDDQFSVERPDGSNFTLKIRSTKLEDSAMYFCASSEWGTSGRFYEQYFGPGTRLTVT.

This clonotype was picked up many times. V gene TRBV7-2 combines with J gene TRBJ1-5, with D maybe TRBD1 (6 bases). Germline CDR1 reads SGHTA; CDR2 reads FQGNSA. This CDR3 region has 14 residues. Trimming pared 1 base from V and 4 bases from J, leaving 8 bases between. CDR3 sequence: CASSLGQANQPQHF. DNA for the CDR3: TGTGCCAGCAGCTTAGGACAGGCTAATCAGCCCCAGCATTTT.

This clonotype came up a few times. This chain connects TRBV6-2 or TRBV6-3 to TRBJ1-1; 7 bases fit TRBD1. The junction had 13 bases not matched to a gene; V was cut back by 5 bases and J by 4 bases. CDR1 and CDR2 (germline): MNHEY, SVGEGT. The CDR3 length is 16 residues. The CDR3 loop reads CASSHNTGVVATEAFF. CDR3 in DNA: TGTGCCAGCAGTCATAATACAGGGGTCGTTGCCACTGAAGCTTTCTTT.

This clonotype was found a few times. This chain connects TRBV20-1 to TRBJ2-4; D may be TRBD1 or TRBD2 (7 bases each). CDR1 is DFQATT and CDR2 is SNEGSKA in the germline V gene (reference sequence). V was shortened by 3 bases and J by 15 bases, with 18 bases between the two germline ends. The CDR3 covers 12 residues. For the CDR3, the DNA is TGCAGTGCTAGTAAAAGCGACAGGGAGGGGTACTTC. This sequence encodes CSASKSDREGYF.

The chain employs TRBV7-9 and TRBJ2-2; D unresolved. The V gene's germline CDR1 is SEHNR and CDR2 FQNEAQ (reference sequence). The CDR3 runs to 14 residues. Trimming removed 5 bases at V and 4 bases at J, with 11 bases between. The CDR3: CASSHDLGTGELFF. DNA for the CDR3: TGTGCCAGCAGCCACGACCTCGGCACCGGGGAGCTGTTTTTT.

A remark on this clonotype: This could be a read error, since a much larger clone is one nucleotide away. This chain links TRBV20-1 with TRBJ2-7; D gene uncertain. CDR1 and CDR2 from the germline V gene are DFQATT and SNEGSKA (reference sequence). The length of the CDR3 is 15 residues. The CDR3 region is CGARLAGRDVNEQYF. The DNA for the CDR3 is TGCGGTGCTAGGTTGGCAGGTCGAGATGTTAACGAGCAGTACTTC.

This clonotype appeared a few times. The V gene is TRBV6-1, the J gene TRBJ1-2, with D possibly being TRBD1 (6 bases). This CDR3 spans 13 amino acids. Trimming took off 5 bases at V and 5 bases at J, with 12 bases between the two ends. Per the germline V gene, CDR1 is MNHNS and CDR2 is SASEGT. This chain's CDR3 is CASSMDSSYGYTF. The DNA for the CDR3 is TGTGCCAGCAGTATGGACAGCTCTTATGGCTACACCTTC.

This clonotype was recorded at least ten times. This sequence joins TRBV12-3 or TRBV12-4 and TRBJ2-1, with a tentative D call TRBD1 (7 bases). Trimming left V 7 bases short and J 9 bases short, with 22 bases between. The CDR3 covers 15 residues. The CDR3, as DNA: TGTGCCAGCAAGTGGACAGGCCGGATGGGGGGTGAGCAGTTCTTC. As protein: CASKWTGRMGGEQFF.

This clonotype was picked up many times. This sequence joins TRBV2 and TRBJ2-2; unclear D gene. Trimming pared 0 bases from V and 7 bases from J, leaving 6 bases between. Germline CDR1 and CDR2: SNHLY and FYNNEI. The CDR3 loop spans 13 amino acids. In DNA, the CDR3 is TGTGCCAGCAGTGAAGCGGGGTTCGGGGAGCTGTTTTTT. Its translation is CASSEAGFGELFF.

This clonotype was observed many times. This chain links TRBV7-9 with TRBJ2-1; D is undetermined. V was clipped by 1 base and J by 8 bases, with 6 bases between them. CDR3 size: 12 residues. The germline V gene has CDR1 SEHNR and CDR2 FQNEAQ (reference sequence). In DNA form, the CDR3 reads TGTGCCAGCAGCTTAGTCCCGGATGAGCAGTTCTTC. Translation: CASSLVPDEQFF.

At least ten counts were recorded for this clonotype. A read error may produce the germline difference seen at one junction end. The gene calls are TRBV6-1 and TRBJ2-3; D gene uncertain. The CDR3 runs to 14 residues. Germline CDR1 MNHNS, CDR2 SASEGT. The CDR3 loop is CASSRTASTNTQYF. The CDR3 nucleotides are TGTGCCAGCAGCCGGACGGCCAGCACAAATACGCAGTATTTT.

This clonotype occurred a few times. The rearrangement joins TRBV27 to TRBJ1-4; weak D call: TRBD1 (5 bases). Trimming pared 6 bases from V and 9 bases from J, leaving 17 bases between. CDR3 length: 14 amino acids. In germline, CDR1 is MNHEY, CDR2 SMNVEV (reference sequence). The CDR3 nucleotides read TGTGCCAGCAGCCTTGGATGGGACGGGAAAAAACTGTTTTTT. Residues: CASSLGWDGKKLFF.

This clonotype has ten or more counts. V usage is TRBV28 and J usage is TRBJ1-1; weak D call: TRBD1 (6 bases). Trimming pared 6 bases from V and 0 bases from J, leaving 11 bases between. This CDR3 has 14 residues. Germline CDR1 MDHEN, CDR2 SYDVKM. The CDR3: CASRSQGMNTEAFF. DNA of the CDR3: TGTGCCAGCAGGTCGCAGGGGATGAACACTGAAGCTTTCTTT.

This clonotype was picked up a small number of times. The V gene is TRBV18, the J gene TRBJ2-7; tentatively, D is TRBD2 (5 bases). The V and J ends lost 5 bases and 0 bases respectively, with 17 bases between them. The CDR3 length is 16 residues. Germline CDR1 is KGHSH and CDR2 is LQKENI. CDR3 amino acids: CASSFGAVGSSYEQYF. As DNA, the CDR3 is TGTGCCAGCTCATTCGGAGCGGTTGGGAGCTCCTACGAGCAGTACTTC.

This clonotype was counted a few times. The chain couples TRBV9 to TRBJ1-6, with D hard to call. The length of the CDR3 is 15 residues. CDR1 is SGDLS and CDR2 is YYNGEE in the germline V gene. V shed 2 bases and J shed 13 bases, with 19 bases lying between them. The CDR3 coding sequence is TGTGCCAGCAGCGTGGAAGGAGGCCCAAGCGTTCCCCTCCACTTT. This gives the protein CASSVEGGPSVPLHF.

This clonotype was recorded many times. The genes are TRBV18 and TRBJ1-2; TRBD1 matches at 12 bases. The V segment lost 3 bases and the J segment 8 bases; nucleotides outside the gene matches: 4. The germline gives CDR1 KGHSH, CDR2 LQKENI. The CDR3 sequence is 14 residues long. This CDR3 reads CASSPGTGGYGYTF. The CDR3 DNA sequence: TGTGCCAGCTCACCCGGGACAGGGGGCTACGGCTACACCTTC.

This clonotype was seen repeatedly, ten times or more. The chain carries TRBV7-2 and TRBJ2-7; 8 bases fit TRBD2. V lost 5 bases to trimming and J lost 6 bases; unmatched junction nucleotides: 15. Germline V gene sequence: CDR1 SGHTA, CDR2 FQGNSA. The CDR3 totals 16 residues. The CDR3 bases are TGTGCCAGCAGCCCCCACTACGGGAGCGGGAGTGTCGAGCAGTACTTC. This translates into CASSPHYGSGSVEQYF.

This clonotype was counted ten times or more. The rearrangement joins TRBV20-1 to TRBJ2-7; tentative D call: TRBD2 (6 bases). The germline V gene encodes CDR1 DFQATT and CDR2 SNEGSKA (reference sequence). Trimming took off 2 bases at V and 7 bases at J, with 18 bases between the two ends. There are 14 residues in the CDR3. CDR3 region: CSARLAGTHDEQYF. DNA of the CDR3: TGCAGTGCTAGATTGGCGGGGACCCACGATGAGCAGTACTTC.

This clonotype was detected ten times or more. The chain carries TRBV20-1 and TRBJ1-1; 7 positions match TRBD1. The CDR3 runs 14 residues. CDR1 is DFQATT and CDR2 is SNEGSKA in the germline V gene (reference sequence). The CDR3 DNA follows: TGCAACCCCGGGCAGGGGGGCATGAACACTGAAGCTTTCTTT. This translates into CNPGQGGMNTEAFF.

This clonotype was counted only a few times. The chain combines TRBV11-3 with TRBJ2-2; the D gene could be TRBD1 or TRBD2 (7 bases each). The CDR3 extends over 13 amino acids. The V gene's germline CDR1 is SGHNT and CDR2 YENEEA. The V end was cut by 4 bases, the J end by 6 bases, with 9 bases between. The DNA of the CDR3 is TGTGCCAGCAGCTCAGGGGGGGCCGGGGAGCTGTTTTTT. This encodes CASSSGGAGELFF.

The chain's CDR3 is CASSESRTSGSSGRTDTQYF. The DNA of the CDR3 is TGCGCCAGCAGTGAGTCCCGGACTAGCGGGAGTTCGGGACGCACAGATACGCAGTATTTT. V and J are TRBV10-1 and TRBJ2-3, with TRBD2 identical over 13 bases. This CDR3 contains 20 residues. Germline trimming cut 0 bases from V and 1 base from J; bases unmatched to any gene: 10. Germline loops: CDR1 WNHNN, CDR2 SYGVQD (reference sequence).

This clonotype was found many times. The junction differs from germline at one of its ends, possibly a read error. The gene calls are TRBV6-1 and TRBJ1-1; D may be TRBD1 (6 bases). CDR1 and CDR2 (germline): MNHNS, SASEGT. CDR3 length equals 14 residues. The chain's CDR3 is CASREDPGDTEAFF. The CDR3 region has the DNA TGTGCCAGCAGGGAAGACCCAGGGGACACTGAAGCTTTCTTT.

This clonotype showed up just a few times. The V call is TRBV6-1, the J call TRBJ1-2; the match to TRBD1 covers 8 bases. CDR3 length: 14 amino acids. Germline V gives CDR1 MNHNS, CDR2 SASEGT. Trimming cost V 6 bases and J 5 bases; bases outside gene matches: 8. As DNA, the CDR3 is TGTGCCAGCAGCATCGACAGGGGAGGTTATGGCTACACCTTC. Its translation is CASSIDRGGYGYTF.

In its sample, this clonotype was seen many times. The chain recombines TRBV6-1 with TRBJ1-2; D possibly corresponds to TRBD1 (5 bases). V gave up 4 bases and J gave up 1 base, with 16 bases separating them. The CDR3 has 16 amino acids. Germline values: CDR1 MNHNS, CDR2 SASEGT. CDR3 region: CASSVEPDGGNYGYTF. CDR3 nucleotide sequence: TGTGCCAGCAGTGTCGAACCGGACGGGGGTAACTATGGCTACACCTTC.

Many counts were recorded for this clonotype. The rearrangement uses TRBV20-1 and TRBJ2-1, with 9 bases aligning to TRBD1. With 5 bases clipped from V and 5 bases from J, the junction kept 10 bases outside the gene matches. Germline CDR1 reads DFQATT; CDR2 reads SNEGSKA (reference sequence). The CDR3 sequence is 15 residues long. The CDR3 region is CSAHTGGHGDNEQFF. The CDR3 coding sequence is TGCAGTGCTCATACAGGGGGCCACGGTGACAATGAGCAGTTCTTC.

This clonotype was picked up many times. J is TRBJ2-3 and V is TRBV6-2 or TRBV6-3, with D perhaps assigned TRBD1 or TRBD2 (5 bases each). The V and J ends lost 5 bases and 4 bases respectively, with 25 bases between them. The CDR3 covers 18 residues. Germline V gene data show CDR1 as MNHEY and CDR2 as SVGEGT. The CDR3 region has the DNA TGTGCCAGCAGTCGACCCTCCGGGACCTCAGGCATTGCAGATACGCAGTATTTT. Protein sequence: CASSRPSGTSGIADTQYF.